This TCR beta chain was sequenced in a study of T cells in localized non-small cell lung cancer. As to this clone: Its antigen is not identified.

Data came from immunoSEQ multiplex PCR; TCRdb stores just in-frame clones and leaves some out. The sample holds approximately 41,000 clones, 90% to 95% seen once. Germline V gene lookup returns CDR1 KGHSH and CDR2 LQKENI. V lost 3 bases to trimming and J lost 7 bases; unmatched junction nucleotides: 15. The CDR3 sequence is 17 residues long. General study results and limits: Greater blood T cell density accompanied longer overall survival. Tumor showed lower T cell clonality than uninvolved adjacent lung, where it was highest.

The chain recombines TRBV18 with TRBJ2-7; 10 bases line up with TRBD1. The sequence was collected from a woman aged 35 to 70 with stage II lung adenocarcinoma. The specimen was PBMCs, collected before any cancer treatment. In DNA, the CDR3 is TGTGCCAGCTCACCTACCCTTATTCCGGGACAGGGGACGGAGCAGTACTTC. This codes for CASSPTLIPGQGTEQYF.